This record looks at one T cell receptor (beta chain) sequence and its context. Its antigen is as yet unknown. The junction shows a germline mismatch at one end, possibly a read error. This CDR3 comprises 15 residues. CDR1 MDHEN and CDR2 SYDVKM come from the germline V gene. Individual cDNA molecules carried attached unique molecular identifiers. TCRdb reprocessed the 5' RACE reads via MiXCR and lists one record per CDR3 protein. The table includes about 71,000 distinct CDR3 sequences, roughly 12% detected once. The data stem from a study of early T cells in non-severe SARS-CoV-2 infection. Overall study: Sequencing of bulk RNA from unsorted whole blood was done, without chain pairing.

General study points: VDJdb-based matching was biased toward anti-spike CD8 responses and missed private and CD4 specificities.

Specimen: whole blood, collected at baseline. This chain joins TRBV28 and TRBJ1-4; no definite D call. The receptor comes from an adult who was a healthcare worker with PCR-confirmed SARS-CoV-2 infection or an uninfected control (not recorded which). CDR3 coding DNA: TGTGTCAGCACCCGAAGGCCGGCAACTAATGAAAAACTGTTTTTT. Protein: CVSTRRPATNEKLFF. Looking up the rest from reference TRBV28 and TRBJ1-4 gives the full variable domain: DVKVTQSSRYLVKRTGEKVFLECVQDMDHENMFWYRQDPGLGLRLIYFSYDVKMKEKGDIPEGYSVSREKKERFSLILESASTNQTSMYLCVSTRRPATNEKLFFGSGTQLSVL.